This is a list of T cell receptor beta chains from one sample in a study of cytomegalovirus exposure and HLA in healthy donors. Clones were read by immunoSEQ multiplex PCR, and TCRdb kept only the in-frame ones, dropping some. The sample includes 200,000 to 250,000 clones, more than 75% of them seen just once. What was sequenced was PBMCs. These receptor sequences come from a human donor in good health. CDR3s include the opening cysteine and the closing phenylalanine or tryptophan. A D gene is named only where the DNA matches it firmly. Expanded clones get a size class; other rows say once, few or many, or leave the size out.

TGTGCCAGCTCACGTTATATAGGGGGCGAAACCGTCGCTGAAGCTTTCTTT	CASSRYIGGETVAEAFF	TRBV18	NA	TRBJ1-1	TRBD1
TGTGCCAGCAGCTACCAACAGGGACGGCCGCTAAATCAGCCCCAGCATTTT	CASSYQQGRPLNQPQHF	TRBV2	NA	TRBJ1-5	NA
TGTGCCAGCTCACCGCGCCCGACAGCAACTAATGAAAAACTGTTTTTT	CASSPRPTATNEKLFF	TRBV18	NA	TRBJ1-4	NA
TGTGCCAGCAGTAGACTAGCGACGAGCTCCTACGAGCAGTACTTC	CASSRLATSSYEQYF	TRBV6-5	NA	TRBJ2-7	TRBD2
TGCGCCAGCAGCGCGGGACAGTCCTACGAGCAGTACTTC	CASSAGQSYEQYF	TRBV5-1	few	TRBJ2-7	NA
TGTGCCAGCAGTTTTTGGGGGAGGGCTAGCACAGATACGCAGTATTTT	CASSFWGRASTDTQYF	TRBV27	NA	TRBJ2-3	TRBD2
TGTGCCAGCAGCCCCCCGGCCCCCGGGACAGGGGGGGTCGAGCAGTACTTC	CASSPPAPGTGGVEQYF	TRBV7-6	NA	TRBJ2-7	TRBD1
TGCAGCCCAAAAGAGCACCGGACAGGGACCCACGAGCAGTACTTC	CSPKEHRTGTHEQYF	TRBV29-1	NA	TRBJ2-7	TRBD1
TGCGCCAGCAGCTTGGCCGGGGTTGAGCAGTTCTTC	CASSLAGVEQFF	TRBV5-1	NA	TRBJ2-1	NA
TGTGCCAGCAGGGAACTAACTAGCGGGTGGGGAGAGACCCAGTACTTC	CASRELTSGWGETQYF	TRBV2	NA	TRBJ2-5	TRBD2
TGTGCCAGCAGTCCCCGGACTTACTACAATGAGCAGTTCTTC	CASSPRTYYNEQFF	TRBV27	NA	TRBJ2-1	NA
TGCGCCAGCAGTTACACACTAGACTCCTACGAGCAGTACTTC	CASSYTLDSYEQYF	TRBV5-1	NA	TRBJ2-7	NA
TGTGCCAGCAGGGCTAGCGGGAGGGACAATGAGCAGTTCTTC	CASRASGRDNEQFF	TRBV6-5	once	TRBJ2-1	TRBD2
TGCAGCGTTGGACTCCGGGACAGCAGAAATACCGGGGGCTACACCTTC	CSVGLRDSRNTGGYTF	TRBV29-1	NA	TRBJ1-2	TRBD1
TGTGCCAGCAGTTTATCGGCCGGCGGGAGGGCCCACGAGCAGTACTTC	CASSLSAGGRAHEQYF	TRBV27	few	TRBJ2-7	TRBD2
TGTGCCAGCAGTGCTCGGGAGCGGGGACTCACAGATACGCAGTATTTT	CASSARERGLTDTQYF	TRBV28	NA	TRBJ2-3	TRBD2
TGTGCCAGCAGTTCACCCGACATAGACAATCAGCCCCAGCATTTT	CASSSPDIDNQPQHF	TRBV28	NA	TRBJ1-5	NA
TGTGCCAGCACCACGACAGGGAGAGTGGCCTACGAGCAGTACTTC	CASTTTGRVAYEQYF	TRBV11-2	NA	TRBJ2-7	TRBD1
TGTGCCAGCAGCTTAGCCAGGGTGAACACCGGGGAGCTGTTTTTT	CASSLARVNTGELFF	TRBV11-2	NA	TRBJ2-2	NA
TGTGCCAGCAGTTCCAGCGGGGCTAATGAAAAACTGTTTTTT	CASSSSGANEKLFF	TRBV7-9	once	TRBJ1-4	NA
TGTGCCAGCAGCCCACCGCCGGGACAGGACGTTAACTATGGCTACACCTTC	CASSPPPGQDVNYGYTF	TRBV7-2	NA	TRBJ1-2	TRBD1
TGTGCCAGCAGTTCAGGGGACTACGAGCAGTACTTC	CASSSGDYEQYF	TRBV6-1	NA	TRBJ2-7	NA
TGCGCCAGCAGCCCGACAGGAAACTCCTACAATGAGCAGTTCTTC	CASSPTGNSYNEQFF	TRBV5-1	NA	TRBJ2-1	NA